This TCR beta chain originates from a study of CD8+CD57+ T cells in acquired aplastic anemia. Study-level information: On average, sorted CD4+ and CD8+ cells gave approximately 3 ug of DNA.

Whoever was chosen for sequencing had shown CD8+CD57+ cell expansion by flow cytometry. Patient blood was sampled before any therapy had been received. Germline assignment: CDR1 SNHLY and CDR2 FYNNEI. The CDR3 is 15 amino acids. Trimming shortened V by 3 bases and J by 4 bases, and 14 bases separated the two germline ends. TCR beta VDJ combinations and CDR3 sequences were profiled from genomic DNA. TCRdb passed the reads through MiXCR, listing each CDR3 protein once. This repertoire shows about 160,000 distinct CDR3 sequences, about 45% found once; its top ten account for about 2.8%. Of note for this clonotype: Its specificity is unknown.

Regarding the study as a whole: Twenty-nine sequences, all CD8+ CDR3, were shared between patients and controls. Patients showed no significant difference from controls in CD8+ Simpson's diversity.

The sample taken for sequencing was sorted CD4+, CD8+, or CD8+CD57+ T cells (not recorded which) from PBMCs. This chain connects TRBV2 to TRBJ2-3, with D possibly TRBD2 on 6 matching bases. This TCR derives from a human donor with aplastic anemia. The CDR3: CASSEEGIGADTQYF. In nucleotides, the CDR3 is TGTGCCAGCAGTGAGGAGGGGATAGGCGCAGATACGCAGTATTTT.